What follows describes a single T cell receptor beta chain. Its matching antigen is unknown. The CDR3 loop spans 15 amino acids. Germline V lookup: CDR1 SGHDN, CDR2 FVKESK. Between the trimmed V and J ends, which lost 0 bases and 5 bases, there was a span of 13 bases. The sample is drawn from a study of cytomegalovirus exposure and HLA in healthy donors. This PCR relied on a set of 60 Vbeta primers and 13 Jbeta primers. The method was immunoSEQ multiplex PCR; TCRdb's version includes in-frame clones alone and lacks a portion of them. The repertoire consists of 150,000 to 200,000 clones, with just over 70% occurring once and the leading ten covering about 4.5%. Study-level findings and limits: Later analysis associated a missense DCLRE1C variant with TCR beta V- and J-gene trimming. In a later analysis, specific HLA alleles were associated with 15,000 to 20,000 TCR beta sequences at a 0.05 false discovery rate.

The sequence was collected from a man younger than 35 in good health and CMV-seropositive. Sequenced sample: PBMCs. The chain is built from TRBV14 and TRBJ1-2; possibly TRBD1 for D (5 bases). The CDR3 nucleotides read TGTGCCAGCAGCCAAGAGGCGGGGCTTTGGTATGGCTACACCTTC. Amino acids: CASSQEAGLWYGYTF.